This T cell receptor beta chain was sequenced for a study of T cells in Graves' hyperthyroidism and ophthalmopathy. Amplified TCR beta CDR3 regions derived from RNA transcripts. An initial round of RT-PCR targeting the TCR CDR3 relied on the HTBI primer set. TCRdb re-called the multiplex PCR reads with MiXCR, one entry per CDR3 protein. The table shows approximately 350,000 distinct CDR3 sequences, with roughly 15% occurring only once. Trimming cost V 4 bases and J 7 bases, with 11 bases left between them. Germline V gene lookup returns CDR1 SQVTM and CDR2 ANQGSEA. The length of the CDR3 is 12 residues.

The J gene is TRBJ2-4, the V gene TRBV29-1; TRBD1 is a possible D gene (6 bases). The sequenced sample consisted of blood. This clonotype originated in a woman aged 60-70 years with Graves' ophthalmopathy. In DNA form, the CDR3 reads TGCAGCGTTGGGGGGCAGGGGAACATTCAGTACTTC. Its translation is CSVGGQGNIQYF.